This paragraph reports one T cell receptor (beta chain). This sample is part of a study of monozygotic twins with inflammatory bowel disease. TCRdb reanalyzed the 5' RACE reads, giving one entry per CDR3 protein sequence and no DNA. The data show approximately 400,000 distinct CDR3 sequences, and the top ten clones hold 2.4%. Sequencing was performed on blood. The sequence came from a human donor with ulcerative colitis or Crohn's disease, or a healthy co-twin of an affected twin (not recorded which).

The CDR3: CASSLAAVPGELFF. The rearrangement joins TRBV7-8 to TRBJ2-2; TCRdb returns TRBD2, unconfirmable since there is no DNA. This CDR3 has 14 residues. Germline CDR1 and CDR2: SGHVS and FQNEAQ.